This is a list of T cell receptor beta chains from one sample in a study of vaccination and CD4 T cells after COVID-19. These receptors lack a known antigen. Each CDR3 protein gets one entry after TCRdb re-called the PCR reads with MiXCR. The sample shows about 18,000 distinct CDR3 sequences, roughly 77% of them seen only once. Sample: CD4+ T cells from blood, cultured in vitro. Receptor source: a human donor who had recovered from COVID-19. Each CDR3 is given with its conserved first and last residue. Each record gives: clone size, D gene, V gene, J gene, CDR3 DNA, CDR3 protein. A D gene is named only where the DNA matches it firmly. Rows may omit the clone size; those that give it use once, few, many or a size class.

abundance: -; d_gene: -; v_gene: TRBV29-1; j_gene: TRBJ2-5; CDR3nt: TGCAGCGTTGGGCAAGAGACCCAGTACTTC; CDR3aa: CSVGQETQYF
abundance: -; d_gene: -; v_gene: TRBV25-1; j_gene: TRBJ1-5; CDR3nt: TGTGCCAGCAGGGAGACGTGGACTGGGAGCAATCAGCCCCAGCATTTT; CDR3aa: CASRETWTGSNQPQHF
abundance: few; d_gene: TRBD2; v_gene: TRBV2; j_gene: TRBJ2-7; CDR3nt: TGTGCCAGCCGGACTAGCGGTTACGAGCAGTACTTC; CDR3aa: CASRTSGYEQYF
abundance: -; d_gene: -; v_gene: TRBV4-1; j_gene: TRBJ1-5; CDR3nt: TGCGCCAGCAGCCACCCCGGAGAGCCCCAGCATTTT; CDR3aa: CASSHPGEPQHF
abundance: -; d_gene: -; v_gene: TRBV7-9; j_gene: TRBJ1-1; CDR3nt: TGTGCCAGCAGCCCCCCCGGGGGGGAGAGGGGCACTGAAGCTTTCTTT; CDR3aa: CASSPPGGERGTEAFF
abundance: -; d_gene: TRBD1; v_gene: TRBV7-2; j_gene: TRBJ1-6; CDR3nt: TGTGCCAGCAGCTCGGGACAGGGGCGTCCCGGAAGAGATTCACCCCTCCACTTT; CDR3aa: CASSSGQGRPGRDSPLHF
abundance: once; d_gene: -; v_gene: TRBV6-1; j_gene: TRBJ2-1; CDR3nt: TGTGCCAGCGGAAAAAGCTCCTACAATGAGCAGTTCTTC; CDR3aa: CASGKSSYNEQFF
abundance: -; d_gene: TRBD1; v_gene: TRBV19; j_gene: TRBJ1-1; CDR3nt: TGTGCCAGTAGCAGGGGGCAGCTGAATACTGAAGCTTTCTTT; CDR3aa: CASSRGQLNTEAFF
abundance: -; d_gene: TRBD1; v_gene: TRBV10-3; j_gene: TRBJ1-2; CDR3nt: TGTGCCATCACCCCCCAGGGGGAAGTGGGCTATGGCTACACCTTC; CDR3aa: CAITPQGEVGYGYTF
abundance: -; d_gene: TRBD1; v_gene: TRBV3-1; j_gene: TRBJ1-2; CDR3nt: TGTGCCAGCAGCCCTCAGGGGGCGAGGGGCTACACCTTC; CDR3aa: CASSPQGARGYTF
abundance: once; d_gene: TRBD2; v_gene: TRBV15; j_gene: TRBJ2-1; CDR3nt: TGTGCCACCAGCGCTTCGAGAACTAGCGGGAGGACTTACAATGAGCAGTTCTTC; CDR3aa: CATSASRTSGRTYNEQFF
abundance: -; d_gene: -; v_gene: TRBV19; j_gene: TRBJ1-5; CDR3nt: TGTGCCAGTAGCGACACAGGGTCGGGCAATCAGCCCCAGCATTTT; CDR3aa: CASSDTGSGNQPQHF
abundance: few; d_gene: -; v_gene: TRBV6-1; j_gene: TRBJ1-2; CDR3nt: TGTGCCAGCAGTGAAATACCCGGGCTTCATGGCTACACCTTC; CDR3aa: CASSEIPGLHGYTF
abundance: -; d_gene: TRBD1; v_gene: TRBV19; j_gene: TRBJ2-5; CDR3nt: TGTGCCAGTAGTATGGGGACAGGGAGAGAGACCCAGTACTTC; CDR3aa: CASSMGTGRETQYF
abundance: -; d_gene: -; v_gene: TRBV19; j_gene: TRBJ1-1; CDR3nt: TGTGCCAGTACGGGGGGAACCAGAGGGAACACTGAAGCTTTCTTT; CDR3aa: CASTGGTRGNTEAFF
abundance: few; d_gene: -; v_gene: TRBV6-1; j_gene: TRBJ1-2; CDR3nt: TGTGCCAGCAGTGCAAGGAGGGTAGACGGCTACACCTTC; CDR3aa: CASSARRVDGYTF